The 8 T cell receptor beta chains below come from one sample, sequenced in a study of blood T cell repertoires in COVID-19. The repertoire was sequenced with immunoSEQ multiplex PCR; TCRdb's copy has only in-frame clones and lacks some. The repertoire has roughly 64,000 clones, 70% to 90% of them found once; the top ten carry less than 1.5%. Sequenced input: peripheral blood. The source of these receptors is a man aged 40-55 years with acute or convalescent COVID-19.

The chain couples TRBV18 to TRBJ1-3; D is unresolved. The CDR3 is made up of 16 amino acids. Deletions cut 0 bases from V and 2 bases from J, with 11 bases between. Germline values: CDR1 KGHSH, CDR2 LQKENI. CDR3 coding DNA: TGTGCCAGCTCACCACCGAGAGGGTACGCTGGAAACACCATATATTTT. This encodes CASSPPRGYAGNTIYF.

J is TRBJ1-1 and V is TRBV3-1 (or the pseudogene TRBV3-2); no reliable D call. There are 12 residues in the CDR3. V was trimmed by 1 base and J by 10 bases, leaving 10 bases between them. CDR1 is LGHDT and CDR2 is YNNKEL in the germline V gene (reference sequence). The CDR3 region is CASSQGARSAFF. In nucleotides, the CDR3 is TGTGCCAGCAGCCAAGGGGCCAGGTCAGCTTTCTTT.

The genes are TRBV6-2 or TRBV6-3 and TRBJ2-6, with a weak D call TRBD1 (5 bases). V dropped 6 bases and J dropped 0 bases, with 12 bases sitting between them. CDR1 is MNHEY and CDR2 is SVGEGT in the germline V gene. CDR3 size: 16 residues. CDR3 in amino acids: CASSQRQTSGANVLTF. The CDR3 DNA is TGTGCCAGCAGCCAACGACAGACCTCTGGGGCCAACGTCCTGACTTTC.

This chain links TRBV21-1 with TRBJ1-1. TRBV21-1 is deemed a pseudogene. This CDR3 has 13 residues. The CDR3 is CASSKGGSTEAFF. The CDR3 DNA reads TGTGCCAGCAGCAAGGGGGGGAGCACTGAAGCTTTCTTT.

The gene calls are TRBV5-1 and TRBJ2-5; no definite D call. Trimming cost V 1 base and J 1 base, with 8 bases left between them. This CDR3 is built from 14 residues. Germline CDR1 SGHRS, CDR2 YFSETQ. Here the CDR3 DNA reads TGCGCCAGCAGCTTGAGCCACAGCCAAGAGACCCAGTACTTC. Its translation: CASSLSHSQETQYF.

This clone was detected only a few times. The chain uses TRBV2 and TRBJ1-4; D unresolved. CDR3 length: 16 residues. Germline V lookup: CDR1 SNHLY, CDR2 FYNNEI. The germline V and J ends were trimmed by 4 bases and 2 bases, with 14 bases remaining between them. CDR3 sequence reads: CASSGGPARTNEKLFF. The DNA of the CDR3 is TGTGCCAGCAGTGGTGGGCCGGCACGGACTAATGAAAAACTGTTTTTT.

This clone was seen a few times. The chain joins TRBV16 to TRBJ1-1; 8 bases line up with TRBD1. V trimming: 4 bases; J trimming: 4 bases; junction bases outside the gene matches: 8. The CDR3 is made up of 15 amino acids. Germline CDR1 KGHSY, CDR2 FQNENV. CDR3 residues: CASSRGDRRGTEAFF. CDR3 nucleotide sequence: TGTGCCAGCAGCCGGGGGGACAGGAGGGGCACTGAAGCTTTCTTT. Using reference TRBV16 and TRBJ1-1 for the parts outside the CDR3, the full variable domain is GEEVAQTPKHLVRGEGQKAKLYCAPIKGHSYVFWYQQVLKNEFKFLISFQNENVFDETGMPKERFSAKCLPNSPCSLEIQATKLEDSAVYFCASSRGDRRGTEAFFGQGTRLTVV.

V usage is TRBV5-1 and J usage is TRBJ1-3; D is perhaps TRBD1 (6 bases). Trimming pared 1 base from V and 0 bases from J, leaving 8 bases between. The germline gives CDR1 SGHRS, CDR2 YFSETQ. The CDR3 covers 15 residues. The CDR3 loop is CASSLTQGSGNTIYF. CDR3 DNA: TGCGCCAGCAGCTTGACACAGGGCTCTGGAAACACCATATATTTT.